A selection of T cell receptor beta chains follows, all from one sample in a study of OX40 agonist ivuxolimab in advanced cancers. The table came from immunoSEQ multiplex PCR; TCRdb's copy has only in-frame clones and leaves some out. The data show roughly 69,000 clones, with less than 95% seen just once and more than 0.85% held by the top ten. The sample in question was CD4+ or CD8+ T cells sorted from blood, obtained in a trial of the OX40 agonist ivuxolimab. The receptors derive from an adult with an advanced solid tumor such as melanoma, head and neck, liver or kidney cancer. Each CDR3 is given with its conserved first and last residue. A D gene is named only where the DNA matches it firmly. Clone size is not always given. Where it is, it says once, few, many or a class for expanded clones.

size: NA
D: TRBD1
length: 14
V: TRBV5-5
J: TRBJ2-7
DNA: TGTGCCAGCAGCCTCAGGACAGGGGAGAACGAGCAGTACTTC
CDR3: CASSLRTGENEQYF

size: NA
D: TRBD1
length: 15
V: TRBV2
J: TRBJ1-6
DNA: TGTGCCAGCAGTGAAGTACAGGGGCTTAATTCACCCCTCCACTTT
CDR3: CASSEVQGLNSPLHF

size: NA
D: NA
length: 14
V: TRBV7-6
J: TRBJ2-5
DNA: TGTGCCAGCAGCTCCCACGCGACTTCGGAGACCCAGTACTTC
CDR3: CASSSHATSETQYF

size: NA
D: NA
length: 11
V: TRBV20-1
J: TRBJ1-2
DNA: TGCAGTTCTGTAAGAAACTATGGCTACACCTTC
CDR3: CSSVRNYGYTF

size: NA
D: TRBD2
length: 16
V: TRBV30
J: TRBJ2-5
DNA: TGTGCCTGGAGTATAGGGACTAGCGGGTCTCAAGAGACCCAGTACTTC
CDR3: CAWSIGTSGSQETQYF

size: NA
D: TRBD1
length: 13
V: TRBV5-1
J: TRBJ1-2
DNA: TGCGCCAGCAGCCAACTTCGACAGGGTGGCTACACCTTC
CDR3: CASSQLRQGGYTF

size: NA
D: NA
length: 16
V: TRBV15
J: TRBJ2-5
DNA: TGTGCCACCAGCAAATTGGGCGGGGATGACTACGAGACCCAGTACTTC
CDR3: CATSKLGGDDYETQYF

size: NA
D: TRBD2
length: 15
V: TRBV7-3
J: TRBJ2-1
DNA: TGTGCCAGCAGCCCTAGCGGGAGGGCCCTGGGTGAGCAGTTCTTC
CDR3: CASSPSGRALGEQFF

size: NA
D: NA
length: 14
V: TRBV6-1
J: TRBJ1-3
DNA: TGTGCCAGCAGTGAGATGGGGGCTGGAAACACCATATATTTT
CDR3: CASSEMGAGNTIYF

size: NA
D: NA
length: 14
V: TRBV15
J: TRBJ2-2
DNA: TGTGCCACCAGCAGAGATCGAGGGACCGGGGAGCTGTTTTTT
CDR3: CATSRDRGTGELFF

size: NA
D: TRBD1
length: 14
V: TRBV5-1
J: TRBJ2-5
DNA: TGCGCCAGCAGCCCCGCATTATCACAGGGGTCCCAGTACTTC
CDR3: CASSPALSQGSQYF

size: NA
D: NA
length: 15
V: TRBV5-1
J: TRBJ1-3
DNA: TGCGCCAGCAGCTTGGATCAGAGCTCTGGAAACACCATATATTTT
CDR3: CASSLDQSSGNTIYF

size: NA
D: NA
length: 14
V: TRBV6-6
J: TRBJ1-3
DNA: TGTGCCAGCAGACCCCTGAGCATGGGAAACACCATATATTTT
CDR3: CASRPLSMGNTIYF

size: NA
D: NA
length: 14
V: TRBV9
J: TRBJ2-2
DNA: TGTGCCAGCAGCGTAGCGACCTTGGGCGGGGAGCTGTTTTTT
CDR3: CASSVATLGGELFF

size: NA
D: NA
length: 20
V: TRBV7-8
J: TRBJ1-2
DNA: TGTGCCAGCAGCTTACCCACAGCGGAGGAAAAGGGGTTTGAGGACTATGGCTACACCTTC
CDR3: CASSLPTAEEKGFEDYGYTF

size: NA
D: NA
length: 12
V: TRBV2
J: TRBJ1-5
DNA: TGTGCCAGCAGGTGGGGCAATCAGCCCCAGCATTTT
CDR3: CASRWGNQPQHF

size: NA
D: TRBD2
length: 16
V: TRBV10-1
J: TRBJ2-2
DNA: TGCGCCAGCAGTTCGGTAGCGGGAGTGAACACCGGGGAGCTGTTTTTT
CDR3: CASSSVAGVNTGELFF

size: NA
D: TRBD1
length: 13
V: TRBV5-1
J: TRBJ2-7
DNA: TGCGCCAGCAGCCTTGACAGGGACGGAGAGCAGTACTTC
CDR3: CASSLDRDGEQYF

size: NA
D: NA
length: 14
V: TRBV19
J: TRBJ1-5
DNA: TGTGCCAGTATCAAGGAGCGGGGCAATCAGCCCCAGCATTTT
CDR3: CASIKERGNQPQHF

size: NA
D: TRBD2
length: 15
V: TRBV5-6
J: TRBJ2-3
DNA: TGTGCCAGCAGCTTCAGCGGGGGTCACACAGATACGCAGTATTTT
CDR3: CASSFSGGHTDTQYF

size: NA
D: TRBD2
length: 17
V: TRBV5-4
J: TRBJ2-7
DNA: TGTGCCAGCAGCCCCGCCTCATCCGGGACTAGCGGGGGACTACAGTACTTC
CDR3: CASSPASSGTSGGLQYF

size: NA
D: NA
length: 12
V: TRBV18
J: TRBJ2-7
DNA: TGTGCCAGCTCACCGGGGCCCTACGAGCAGTACTTC
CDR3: CASSPGPYEQYF

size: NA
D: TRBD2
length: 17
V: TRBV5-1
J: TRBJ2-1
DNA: TGCGCCAGCAGCTCGGCTACGGGACTAGCGGACTACAATGAGCAGTTCTTC
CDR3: CASSSATGLADYNEQFF

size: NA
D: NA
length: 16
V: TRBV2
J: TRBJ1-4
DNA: TGTGCCAGCACTACCAGGGCGGGGCGGGCTAATGAAAAACTGTTTTTT
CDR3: CASTTRAGRANEKLFF

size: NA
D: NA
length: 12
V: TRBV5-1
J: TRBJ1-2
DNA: TGCGCCAGCAGCTTGGATACGTTTGGCTACACCTTC
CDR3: CASSLDTFGYTF

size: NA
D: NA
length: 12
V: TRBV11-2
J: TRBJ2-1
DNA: TGTGCCAGCAGCTTCTCCCTCGCGGAGCAGTTCTTC
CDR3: CASSFSLAEQFF

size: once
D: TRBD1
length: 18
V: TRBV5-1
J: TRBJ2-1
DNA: TGCGCCAGCAGCTTGTGGGGGCACACAGGGGTGTTCCCTTGGGAGCAGTTCTTC
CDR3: CASSLWGHTGVFPWEQFF

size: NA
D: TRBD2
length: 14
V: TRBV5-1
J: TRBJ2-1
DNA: TGCGCCAGCGCACAGGGACTAGCGCTCAATGAGCAGTTCTTC
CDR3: CASAQGLALNEQFF

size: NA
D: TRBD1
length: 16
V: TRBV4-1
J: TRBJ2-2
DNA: TGCGCCAGCAGCCTATCGGGACAGGGGAACACCGGGGAGCTGTTTTTT
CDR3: CASSLSGQGNTGELFF

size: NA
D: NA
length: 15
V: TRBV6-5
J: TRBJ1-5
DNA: TGTGCCAGCAGTTACTCCACAGGGAGCAATCAGCCCCAGCATTTT
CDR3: CASSYSTGSNQPQHF

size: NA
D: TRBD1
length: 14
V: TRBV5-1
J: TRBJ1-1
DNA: TGCGCCAGCAGCTCGACAGGGATGGGCACTGAAGCTTTCTTT
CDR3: CASSSTGMGTEAFF

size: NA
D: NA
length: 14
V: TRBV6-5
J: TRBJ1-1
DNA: TGTGCCATTAAAGCCCCAGGGACGAACACTGAAGCTTTCTTT
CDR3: CAIKAPGTNTEAFF

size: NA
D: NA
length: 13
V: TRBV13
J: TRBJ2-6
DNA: TGTGCCAGCAGCTTGGGTAGGGCCAACGTCCTGACTTTC
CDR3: CASSLGRANVLTF

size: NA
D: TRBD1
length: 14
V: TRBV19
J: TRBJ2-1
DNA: TGTGCCAGTAATACGGGACAGGGGGGCAATGAGCAGTTCTTC
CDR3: CASNTGQGGNEQFF

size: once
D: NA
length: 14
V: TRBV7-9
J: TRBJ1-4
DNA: TGTGCCAGCAGCCCGGGATCAACTAATGAAAAACTGTTTTTT
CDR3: CASSPGSTNEKLFF

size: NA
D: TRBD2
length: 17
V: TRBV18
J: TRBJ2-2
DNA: TGTGCCAGCTCACCTCGACAGAGCGGGAGTCACACCGGGGAGCTGTTTTTT
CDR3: CASSPRQSGSHTGELFF

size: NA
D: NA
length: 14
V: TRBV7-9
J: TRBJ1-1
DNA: TGTGCCAGCAGCCCCAGTCAGGGCCTTACTGAAGCTTTCTTT
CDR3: CASSPSQGLTEAFF

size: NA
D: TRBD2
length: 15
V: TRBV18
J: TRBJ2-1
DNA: TGTGCCAGCTTACGAGCGGGAGGCCTTTACAATGAGCAGTTCTTC
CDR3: CASLRAGGLYNEQFF

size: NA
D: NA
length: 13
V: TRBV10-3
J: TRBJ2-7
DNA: TGTGCCATCAGGCAGGGCCTCTCCTACGAGCAGTACTTC
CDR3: CAIRQGLSYEQYF

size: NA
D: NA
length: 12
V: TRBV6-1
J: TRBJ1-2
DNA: TGTGCCAGCAGACCTACAGGGTACGGCTACACCTTC
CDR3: CASRPTGYGYTF

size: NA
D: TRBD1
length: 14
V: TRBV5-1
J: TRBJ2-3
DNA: TGCGCCAGCAGCAGGACAGGATACACAGATACGCAGTATTTT
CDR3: CASSRTGYTDTQYF

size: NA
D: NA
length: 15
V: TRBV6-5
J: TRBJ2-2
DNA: TGTGCCAGCAGTTATCCAGGGGACAACACCGGGGAGCTGTTTTTT
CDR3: CASSYPGDNTGELFF

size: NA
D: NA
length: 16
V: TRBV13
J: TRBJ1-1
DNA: TGTGCCAGCAGCTTATACTCGTCGGGACCGAACACTGAAGCTTTCTTT
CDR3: CASSLYSSGPNTEAFF

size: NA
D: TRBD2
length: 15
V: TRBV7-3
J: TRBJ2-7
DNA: TGTGCCAGCAGCCCTTCTAGCGGGCCCTCCTACGAGCAGTACTTC
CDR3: CASSPSSGPSYEQYF

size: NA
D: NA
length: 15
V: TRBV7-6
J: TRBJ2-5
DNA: TGTGCCAGCAGCTTAGCGGCAGCCCACGGGGAGACCCAGTACTTC
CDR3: CASSLAAAHGETQYF

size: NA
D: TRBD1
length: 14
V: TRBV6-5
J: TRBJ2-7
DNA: TGTGCCAGCAGCGAAGGGGGCCCGGAGGACGAGCAGTACTTC
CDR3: CASSEGGPEDEQYF

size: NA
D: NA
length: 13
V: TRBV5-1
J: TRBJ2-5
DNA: TGCGCCAGCAGCTTTCAGGGTGGGGAGACCCAGTACTTC
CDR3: CASSFQGGETQYF

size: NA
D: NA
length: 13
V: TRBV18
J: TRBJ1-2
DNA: TGTGCCAGCTCACCTGAGGGGAAAAGTGGCTACACCTTC
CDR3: CASSPEGKSGYTF

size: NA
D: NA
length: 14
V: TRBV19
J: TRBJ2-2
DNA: TGTGCCAGTAGTAACTCCAATCTAGCCGGGGAGCTGTTTTTT
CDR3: CASSNSNLAGELFF

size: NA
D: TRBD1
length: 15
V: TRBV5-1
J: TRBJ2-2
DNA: TGCGCCAGCAGCCCGGGACAGGGTAAAACCGGGGAGCTGTTTTTT
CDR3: CASSPGQGKTGELFF

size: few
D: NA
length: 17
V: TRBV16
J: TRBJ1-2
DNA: TGTGCCAGCAGCCAATTCCAGTCCCGTCTAAGTTCAGTCGGCTACACCTTC
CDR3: CASSQFQSRLSSVGYTF

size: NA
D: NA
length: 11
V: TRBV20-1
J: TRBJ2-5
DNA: TGCAGTGCTTGGGGGGGCGAGACCCAGTACTTC
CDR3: CSAWGGETQYF

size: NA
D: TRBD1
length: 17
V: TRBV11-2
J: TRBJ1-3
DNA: TGTGCCAGCAGCTTATCACATTTCCGACAGGGCCGAAACACCATATATTTT
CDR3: CASSLSHFRQGRNTIYF

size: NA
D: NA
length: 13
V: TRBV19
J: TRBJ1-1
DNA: TGTGCCAGTAGAAGGGTTGGGAACACTGAAGCTTTCTTT
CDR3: CASRRVGNTEAFF

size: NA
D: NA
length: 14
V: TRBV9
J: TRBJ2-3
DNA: TGTGCCAGCAGCGTAGGGACCGGGCCAGATACGCAGTATTTT
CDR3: CASSVGTGPDTQYF

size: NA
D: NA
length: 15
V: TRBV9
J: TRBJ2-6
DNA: TGTGCCAGCAGCGTAGGCCCTACTGGGGCCAACGTCCTGACTTTC
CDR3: CASSVGPTGANVLTF